Listed here are 11 T cell receptor beta chains from one sample, sequenced in a study of response to subunit inactivated influenza vaccine. TCRdb re-called the RT-PCR reads with MiXCR, one entry per CDR3 protein. The sample holds 530,000 or so distinct CDR3 sequences, about 25% seen once. This sample comprised CD4+ T cells sorted from PBMCs, obtained more than 4 days after vaccination. The receptors here all came from a man aged 50 or older who received an inactivated influenza vaccine.

The V and J genes are TRBV20-1 and TRBJ2-1, with a possible D match to TRBD1 (5 bases). This CDR3 is 15 amino acids long. Germline V gives CDR1 DFQATT, CDR2 SNEGSKA (reference sequence). Deletions cut 0 bases from V and 5 bases from J, with 14 bases between. CDR3 DNA: TGCAGTGCTAGAGAGGGGTTAAAGGGGCACAATGAGCAGTTCTTC. Amino acid sequence: CSAREGLKGHNEQFF.

The rearrangement joins TRBV3-1 to TRBJ2-5, with D possibly called TRBD1 or TRBD2 (5 bases each). CDR3 size: 15 residues. Trimming shortened V by 1 base and J by 1 base, and 10 bases separated the two germline ends. Germline V gene data show CDR1 as LGHDT and CDR2 as YNNKEL (reference sequence). This chain's CDR3 is CASSQVRGAQETQYF. CDR3 nucleotides: TGTGCCAGCAGCCAAGTTAGAGGGGCCCAAGAGACCCAGTACTTC.

The chain is built from TRBV28 and TRBJ2-6; tentative D call: TRBD2 (6 bases). The CDR3 is made up of 18 amino acids. Germline-derived CDR1 and CDR2 are MDHEN and SYDVKM. Trimming removed 2 bases from V and 0 bases from J, with 14 bases in between. CDR3 nucleotide sequence: TGTGCCAGCAGTTTAGGAGGGCGACTTGGCTCTGGGGCCAACGTCCTGACTTTC. It translates to CASSLGGRLGSGANVLTF.

The rearrangement links TRBV12-3 or TRBV12-4 to TRBJ2-7, with TRBD1 matching 8 bases. CDR3 length: 14 amino acids. V trimming: 5 bases; J trimming: 2 bases; junction bases outside the gene matches: 5. The CDR3 loop is CASSPKTGAYEQYF. CDR3 DNA sequence: TGTGCCAGCAGTCCGAAGACAGGGGCCTACGAGCAGTACTTC.

This clonotype was counted only a few times. The chain uses TRBV12-3 or TRBV12-4 and TRBJ1-2; D is ambiguous. The V end lost 6 bases, the J end lost 8 bases, and 16 bases lay between the germline ends. The CDR3 spans 13 residues. CDR3 region: CASSRERVGGYTF. The CDR3 nucleotides read TGTGCCAGCAGCAGAGAGAGGGTGGGAGGCTACACCTTC.

The chain has TRBV4-3 and TRBJ2-7; D call uncertain. In germline, CDR1 is LGHNA, CDR2 YSLEER. V lost 0 bases to trimming and J lost 3 bases, with 15 bases between them. The CDR3 sequence is 16 residues long. The CDR3 spells CASSQDTSRAYYEQYF. The CDR3 DNA reads as TGCGCCAGCAGCCAAGATACATCGCGTGCGTACTACGAGCAGTACTTC.

This clonotype was counted a few times. The CDR3 region has the DNA TGTGCCAGCAGCCAAGTCATTCTGCTAGCGGGAGTTTCCCATACGCAGTATTTT. Protein sequence: CASSQVILLAGVSHTQYF. This chain joins TRBV4-2 and TRBJ2-3; 10 bases map to TRBD2. Germline CDR1 and CDR2: LGHNA and YNFKEQ. V dropped 1 base and J dropped 7; count of bases not matched to a gene: 14. The CDR3 has 18 amino acids.

V usage is TRBV10-3 and J usage is TRBJ2-3; 11 bases match TRBD2. This CDR3 is 17 amino acids long. The ends lost 4 bases at V and 4 bases at J; junction bases unmatched: 10. Germline V gene data show CDR1 as ENHRY and CDR2 as SYGVKD. CDR3 sequence: CAISGQSGTSGADTQYF. The CDR3 nucleotides read TGTGCCATCAGTGGCCAGTCCGGGACTAGCGGAGCAGATACGCAGTATTTT.

The chain has TRBV7-2 and TRBJ2-2; D not certain. The germline V gene has CDR1 SGHTA and CDR2 FQGNSA. The CDR3 totals 15 residues. The ends were cut back, 5 bases at V and 2 bases at J, with 12 bases in the middle. The CDR3 nucleotides are TGTGCCAGCAGCCTAATTCGCACAAACACCGGGGAGCTGTTTTTT. Residues: CASSLIRTNTGELFF.

This clonotype has ten or more counts. The chain couples TRBV5-1 to TRBJ2-3; D remains unclear. Trimming left V 0 bases short and J 2 bases short, with 7 bases between. Germline V gene sequence: CDR1 SGHRS, CDR2 YFSETQ. This CDR3 is 14 amino acids long. This CDR3 is CASSLGSPTDTQYF. CDR3 nucleotide sequence: TGCGCCAGCAGCTTGGGTTCCCCCACAGATACGCAGTATTTT. Combining the CDR3 with reference TRBV5-1 and TRBJ2-3 gives the whole variable domain KAGVTQTPRYLIKTRGQQVTLSCSPISGHRSVSWYQQTPGQGLQFLFEYFSETQRNKGNFPGRFSGRQFSNSRSEMNVSTLELGDSALYLCASSLGSPTDTQYFGPGTRLTVL.

The J gene is TRBJ2-3, the V gene TRBV7-8; weak D call: TRBD1 (6 bases). Between the trimmed V and J ends, which lost 5 bases and 4 bases, there was a span of 10 bases. Germline CDR1 reads SGHVS; CDR2 reads FQNEAQ. This CDR3 comprises 13 residues. The CDR3 region has the DNA TGTGCCAGCAGCAAATACAGGGCAGATACGCAGTATTTT. This encodes CASSKYRADTQYF.